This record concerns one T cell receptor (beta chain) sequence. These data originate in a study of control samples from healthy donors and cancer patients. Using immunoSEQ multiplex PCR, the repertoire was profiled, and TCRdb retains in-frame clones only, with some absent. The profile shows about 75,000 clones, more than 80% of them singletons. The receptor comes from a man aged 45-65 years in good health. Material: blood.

The CDR3 sequence is CASSPEGEQYF. Written as DNA, the CDR3 is TGTGCCAGCTCACCAGAGGGCGAGCAGTACTTC. V gene TRBV18 combines with J gene TRBJ2-7; possibly TRBD2 for D (5 bases). Deletions cut 2 bases from V and 6 bases from J, with 5 bases between. Looked up from germline, CDR1 is KGHSH and CDR2 is LQKENI. CDR3 length: 11 residues.